These 30 T cell receptor beta chains were all obtained from the same sample, sequenced in a study of T cell clusters in autoimmune cytopenias. Each sample's input was 200 to 250 ng genomic DNA, some 38,000 genome equivalents. TRB was amplified by touch-down multiplex PCR, primer pools A and B combined. TCRdb reprocessed the multiplex PCR reads and stores each CDR3 protein as one record, lacking DNA. Its table records some 7,000 distinct CDR3 sequences. Sequenced: peripheral blood. All receptors come from a human donor with an autoimmune cytopenia or autoimmune hepatitis (not recorded which).

The chain combines TRBV7-3 with TRBJ2-7. This CDR3 contains 13 residues. CDR1 and CDR2 from the germline V gene are SGHTA and FQGTGA. Here the CDR3 reads CASSFAATYEQYF.

The chain combines TRBV20-1 with TRBJ1-6; there is no DNA to check the TCRdb D call of TRBD1. CDR3 length: 16 amino acids. Germline V lookup: CDR1 DFQATT, CDR2 SNEGSKA (reference sequence). This CDR3 reads CSARETGSNFNSPLHF.

The chain links TRBV5-1 to TRBJ2-5; TCRdb proposes TRBD1, but this gene call is untestable without DNA. There are 15 residues in the CDR3. Germline lookup yields CDR1 SGHRS and CDR2 YFSETQ. CDR3 protein: CASSLGGQGGETQYF. Complete variable domain (other parts from reference TRBV5-1 and TRBJ2-5): KAGVTQTPRYLIKTRGQQVTLSCSPISGHRSVSWYQQTPGQGLQFLFEYFSETQRNKGNFPGRFSGRQFSNSRSEMNVSTLELGDSALYLCASSLGGQGGETQYFGPGTRLLVL.

This chain joins TRBV6-5 and TRBJ2-3; TCRdb selects TRBD1, and the lack of DNA leaves this call unchecked. CDR1 and CDR2 from the germline V gene are MNHEY and SVGAGI. The CDR3 extends over 15 amino acids. CDR3 region: CASSYEAGRGDTQYF.

V and J are TRBV6-1 and TRBJ2-3; no DNA is available, so the TRBD1 call from TCRdb remains unchecked. CDR1 MNHNS and CDR2 SASEGT come from the germline V gene. This CDR3 region has 14 residues. CDR3 loop: CATAQGASTDTQYF.

V is TRBV18 and J is TRBJ2-7; lacking DNA, the TRBD2 call made by TCRdb goes unchecked. Germline lookup yields CDR1 KGHSH and CDR2 LQKENI. The CDR3 runs 11 residues. CDR3 sequence reads: CASSEGWEQYF.

This clonotype shows up as medium-sized (0.01 to 0.1%) by frequency. V and J are TRBV7-9 and TRBJ2-7; TCRdb outputs TRBD2, but without DNA this stays unchecked. The CDR3 has 16 residues. Germline V gives CDR1 SEHNR, CDR2 FQNEAQ (reference sequence). The CDR3 here is CASSLVTSGETYEQYF.

The chain couples TRBV27 to TRBJ1-1; no DNA is available, so the TRBD1 call from TCRdb remains unchecked. The CDR3 covers 14 residues. Germline V gives CDR1 MNHEY, CDR2 SMNVEV (reference sequence). The CDR3 protein is CASSSGAGNTEAFF.

The CDR3 spells CASSPPYSNQPQHF. The J gene is TRBJ1-5, the V gene TRBV18. Germline V gives CDR1 KGHSH, CDR2 LQKENI. This CDR3 is 14 amino acids long. The variable domain in full, completed from reference TRBV18 and TRBJ1-5, reads NAGVMQNPRHLVRRRGQEARLRCSPMKGHSHVYWYRQLPEEGLKFMVYLQKENIIDESGMPKERFSAEFPKEGPSILRIQQVVRGDSAAYFCASSPPYSNQPQHFGDGTRLSIL.

This chain uses TRBV29-1 with TRBJ1-1; TCRdb's assignment of TRBD1 cannot be checked, as there is no DNA. Germline V gene sequence: CDR1 SQVTM, CDR2 ANQGSEA. The CDR3 length is 12 residues. CDR3 loop: CSVVGADTEAFF.

This clonotype is labeled medium-sized based on frequency. The gene calls are TRBV7-9 and TRBJ2-3; the TRBD2 assignment by TCRdb is unverifiable without DNA. The CDR3 runs to 16 residues. Germline CDR1 reads SEHNR; CDR2 reads FQNEAQ (reference sequence). CDR3 protein: CASSPGTSGNTDTQYF.

The chain has TRBV27 and TRBJ1-5; TCRdb picks TRBD1, but there is no DNA to check that call. Germline loops: CDR1 MNHEY, CDR2 SMNVEV (reference sequence). This CDR3 spans 15 amino acids. The CDR3 spells CASSPGQYSNQPQHF.

The chain uses TRBV5-1 and TRBJ2-1; TCRdb selects TRBD2, and the lack of DNA leaves this call unchecked. The CDR3 is 17 residues long. CDR1 SGHRS and CDR2 YFSETQ come from the germline V gene. The CDR3 reads CASSLTISGSAYNEQFF.

The chain couples TRBV27 to TRBJ1-4; TCRdb's D call, TRBD1, is unchecked because there is no DNA. The CDR3 totals 18 residues. The germline V gene encodes CDR1 MNHEY and CDR2 SMNVEV (reference sequence). The CDR3 here is CASSSRQGPTATNEKLFF.

This clonotype is labeled medium-sized (0.01 to 0.1%) based on frequency. The chain has TRBV7-2 and TRBJ2-1; TCRdb's D gene call, TRBD1, goes unchecked for lack of DNA. The germline gives CDR1 SGHTA, CDR2 FQGNSA. CDR3 length: 14 residues. CDR3 amino acids: CASSTGGVWNEQFF.

The chain links TRBV5-6 to TRBJ1-1; TCRdb's assignment of TRBD1 cannot be checked, as there is no DNA. Germline loops: CDR1 SGHDT, CDR2 YYEEEE. This CDR3 has 18 amino acids. The chain's CDR3 is CASSLMARANRDNTEAFF.

This clonotype counts as medium-sized by frequency. V gene TRBV7-2 combines with J gene TRBJ1-5. This CDR3 is 15 amino acids long. The germline V gene has CDR1 SGHTA and CDR2 FQGNSA. This chain's CDR3 is CASSLGVAPNQPQHF.

The chain joins TRBV6-5 to TRBJ2-5; TCRdb proposes TRBD1, but this gene call is untestable without DNA. Germline V CDR1 and CDR2: MNHEY, SVGAGI. The CDR3 sequence is 13 residues long. The CDR3 spells CASSYGGVETQYF.

By frequency, this clonotype registers medium-sized. This CDR3 is CAWSRWVPEAFF. The chain employs TRBV30 and TRBJ1-1. This CDR3 region has 12 residues. Germline V lookup: CDR1 GTSNPN, CDR2 SVGIG (reference sequence).

The rearrangement joins TRBV18 to TRBJ2-7; TCRdb reports TRBD1, a call that lacks DNA to check it against. The CDR3 contains 15 residues. The V gene's germline CDR1 is KGHSH and CDR2 LQKENI. CDR3 region: CASSPPQGDGYEQYF.

By frequency, this clonotype registers medium-sized. The CDR3 sequence is CASSEGLTWGYTF. The chain employs TRBV5-5 and TRBJ1-2. In germline, CDR1 is SGHKS, CDR2 YYEKEE (reference sequence). This CDR3 has 13 amino acids. The full variable domain, in which reference TRBV5-5 and TRBJ1-2 provide the parts outside the CDR3, is DAGVTQSPTHLIKTRGQQVTLRCSPISGHKSVSWYQQVLGQGPQFIFQYYEKEERGRGNFPDRFSARQFPNYSSELNVNALLLGDSALYLCASSEGLTWGYTFGSGTRLTVV.

CDR3 sequence reads: CASRQYTETQYF. The chain is built from TRBV2 and TRBJ2-5. In germline, CDR1 is SNHLY, CDR2 FYNNEI. The CDR3 has 12 residues.

In terms of frequency, this clonotype is medium-sized. V is TRBV20-1 and J is TRBJ2-7. This CDR3 is built from 13 residues. Germline V lookup: CDR1 DFQATT, CDR2 SNEGSKA (reference sequence). CDR3 region: CSASDRASYEQYF.

This chain joins TRBV6-2 or TRBV6-3 and TRBJ1-5; TCRdb's D gene call, TRBD1, goes unchecked for lack of DNA. This CDR3 comprises 16 residues. CDR1 is MNHEY, CDR2 SVGEGT, per germline. CDR3 sequence reads: CASSYSIGQGDQPQHF.

The CDR3 loop reads CASSYSPRGGSNSPLHF. This rearrangement joins TRBV6-6 to TRBJ1-6; TCRdb's D gene call, TRBD1, goes unchecked for lack of DNA. This CDR3 contains 17 residues. CDR1 is MNHNY and CDR2 is SVGAGI in the germline V gene (reference sequence).

The chain combines TRBV11-3 with TRBJ1-2; TCRdb names TRBD1, which stays unverified in the absence of DNA. This CDR3 comprises 16 residues. The germline V gene encodes CDR1 SGHNT and CDR2 YENEEA. CDR3: CASSFHRRDRGDGYTF.

This rearrangement joins TRBV27 to TRBJ1-4; as DNA is missing, the TRBD1 call by TCRdb cannot be tested. CDR1 and CDR2 from the germline V gene are MNHEY and SMNVEV (reference sequence). The CDR3 contains 13 residues. This CDR3 is CASAGTAREKLFF.

This chain connects TRBV4-2 to TRBJ2-1; TCRdb outputs TRBD2, but without DNA this stays unchecked. There are 17 residues in the CDR3. Germline V gives CDR1 LGHNA, CDR2 YNFKEQ. The chain's CDR3 is CASSQRLAGGSYNEQFF.

The chain employs TRBV6-1 and TRBJ2-4; TCRdb calls TRBD1, which cannot be checked without DNA. This CDR3 spans 18 amino acids. Germline-derived CDR1 and CDR2 are MNHNS and SASEGT. Here the CDR3 reads CASSERTVTGLAKNIQYF.

This chain joins TRBV10-1 and TRBJ1-2. Germline CDR1 WNHNN, CDR2 SYGVQD (reference sequence). The CDR3 extends over 13 amino acids. CDR3 amino acids: CASSESGLYGYTF.